This record concerns one T cell receptor (beta chain) sequence. The data were obtained in a study of blood T cells in healthy people across ages. RNA extraction gave at least 5 micrograms of total RNA per sample. A second roughly 6 to 12 cycle PCR used barcoded and J-beta primers. The authors tagged each cDNA molecule using a template-switch adaptor with 12 random nucleotides. TCRdb re-called the 5' RACE reads through MiXCR, storing one row per CDR3 protein. The table records some 1,800,000 distinct CDR3 sequences, roughly two fifths of them present only once. The clonotype originates from a human donor in good health. Sequenced sample: blood.

CDR3 DNA: TGTGCCAGCAGCTTAATTGGCCTTACCTACGAGCAGTACTTC. This codes for CASSLIGLTYEQYF. The chain uses TRBV7-9 and TRBJ2-7; no reliable D call. V was cut by 2 bases and J by 2 bases, with 10 bases left in between. Looked up from germline, CDR1 is SEHNR and CDR2 is FQNEAQ (reference sequence). CDR3 length: 14 amino acids.